The 26 T cell receptor beta chains given below trace back to one sample, sequenced in a study of cytomegalovirus exposure and HLA in healthy donors. The PCR was carried out with 60 Vbeta primers and 13 Jbeta primers. TCRdb's table, derived via immunoSEQ multiplex PCR, lists solely in-frame clones and lacks some. This table holds around 130,000 clones, 75% to 85% found once. What was sequenced was PBMCs. The receptors shown here come from a man aged 40-55 years in good health and CMV-seronegative.

V usage is TRBV5-1 and J usage is TRBJ2-1, with 8 bases lining up with TRBD1. Germline lookup yields CDR1 SGHRS and CDR2 YFSETQ. Unmatched junction bases numbered 7, after V lost 3 bases and J lost 8 bases. The CDR3 has 14 amino acids. CDR3 in DNA: TGCGCCAGCAGCTCCGGACAGGGTTCGTATGAGCAGTTCTTC. This translates into CASSSGQGSYEQFF.

This clone was seen only once. The chain combines TRBV6-5 with TRBJ1-2; tentative D call: TRBD1 (6 bases). The CDR3 contains 14 residues. Germline loops: CDR1 MNHEY, CDR2 SVGAGI. Deletions cut 0 bases from V and 5 bases from J, with 10 bases between. The CDR3, as DNA: TGTGCCAGCAGTTACTCCTCAGGGGATTATGGCTACACCTTC. As protein: CASSYSSGDYGYTF.

The chain couples TRBV6-6 to TRBJ2-2; 10 nucleotides agree with TRBD1. The ends lost 6 bases at V and 1 base at J; junction bases unmatched: 5. The germline gives CDR1 MNHNY, CDR2 SVGAGI (reference sequence). This CDR3 spans 16 amino acids. In DNA, the CDR3 is TGTGCCAGCAGCCCCGACAGGGGGCGGAACACCGGGGAGCTGTTTTTT. Its translation is CASSPDRGRNTGELFF.

The chain recombines TRBV30 with TRBJ2-5; 9 nucleotides agree with TRBD1. The CDR3 is 16 amino acids. The germline gives CDR1 GTSNPN, CDR2 SVGIG (reference sequence). V gave up 0 bases and J gave up 2 bases; unmatched junction bases: 7. The CDR3 DNA reads TGTGCCTGGAGTGTATTGGGCGGGACAGGGCAAGAGACCCAGTACTTC. As protein: CAWSVLGGTGQETQYF. Using reference TRBV30 and TRBJ2-5 for the parts outside the CDR3, the full variable domain is SQTIHQWPATLVQPVGSPLSLECTVEGTSNPNLYWYRQAAGRGLQLLFYSVGIGQISSEVPQNLSASRPQDRQFILSSKKLLLSDSGFYLCAWSVLGGTGQETQYFGPGTRLLVL.

The genes are TRBV14 and TRBJ2-5; TRBD1 agrees at 7 bases. This CDR3 is built from 15 residues. V trimming: 4 bases; J trimming: 3 bases; junction bases outside the gene matches: 8. Per germline, CDR1 SGHDN and CDR2 FVKESK. The CDR3 protein is CASSRDRVSEETQYF. CDR3 DNA sequence: TGTGCCAGCAGCCGAGACAGGGTCTCCGAAGAGACCCAGTACTTC.

This chain joins TRBV5-1 and TRBJ2-1; 8 nucleotides line up with TRBD1. V shed 0 bases, J shed 11 bases, and the junction held 4 bases outside the gene matches. The CDR3 contains 13 residues. CDR1 and CDR2 (germline): SGHRS, YFSETQ. CDR3 bases: TGCGCCAGCAGCTTGGAGGGACAGGACCAGCAGTTCTTC. Translation: CASSLEGQDQQFF. The whole variable domain, filled in from reference TRBV5-1 and TRBJ2-1, reads KAGVTQTPRYLIKTRGQQVTLSCSPISGHRSVSWYQQTPGQGLQFLFEYFSETQRNKGNFPGRFSGRQFSNSRSEMNVSTLELGDSALYLCASSLEGQDQQFFGPGTRLTVL.

This chain links TRBV9 with TRBJ2-5; no clear D gene. Looked up from germline, CDR1 is SGDLS and CDR2 is YYNGEE. The CDR3 runs to 15 residues. V lost 1 base, J lost 1 base, and 11 bases lay in between. CDR3 in amino acids: CASSVTGRPQETQYF. The CDR3, as DNA: TGTGCCAGCAGCGTAACGGGTAGGCCCCAAGAGACCCAGTACTTC.

The genes are TRBV5-4 and TRBJ2-5, with TRBD1 matching 7 bases. CDR1 is SGHNT and CDR2 is YYREEE in the germline V gene (reference sequence). Trimming took 2 bases from V and 3 from J; bases not matched to a gene: 1. The CDR3 runs to 13 residues. Here the CDR3 reads CASSFTGEETQYF. The CDR3 DNA reads as TGTGCCAGCAGCTTCACAGGGGAAGAGACCCAGTACTTC.

The V and J genes are TRBV30 and TRBJ2-5; TRBD1 agrees at 9 bases. This CDR3 has 15 amino acids. CDR1 GTSNPN and CDR2 SVGIG come from the germline V gene (reference sequence). The ends lost 0 bases at V and 1 base at J; junction bases unmatched: 3. This chain's CDR3 is CAWSVTGGPQETQYF. CDR3 sequence (DNA): TGTGCCTGGAGTGTCACAGGGGGCCCCCAAGAGACCCAGTACTTC.

As regards this clone: Other DNA sequences in the same sample also yield this CDR3. The V and J genes are TRBV13 and TRBJ2-1; 11 positions match TRBD2. Germline assignment: CDR1 PRHDT and CDR2 FYEKMQ (reference sequence). V was clipped by 5 bases and J by 5 bases; unmatched bases: 8. The CDR3 extends over 16 amino acids. CDR3 protein: CASSPPGTSGHNEQFF. The CDR3 coding sequence is TGTGCCAGCAGCCCGCCCGGGACTAGCGGACACAATGAGCAGTTCTTC.

V is TRBV29-1 and J is TRBJ2-7, with D possibly TRBD2 on 6 matching bases. Germline V gene sequence: CDR1 SQVTM, CDR2 ANQGSEA. The CDR3 totals 14 residues. V lost 0 bases and J lost 3, with 12 bases in between. This CDR3 reads CSVEEGRGVYEQYF. Here the CDR3 DNA reads TGCAGCGTTGAAGAGGGCCGCGGGGTCTACGAGCAGTACTTC.

J is TRBJ2-1 and V is TRBV10-3; TRBD1 is a possible D gene (6 bases). CDR1 and CDR2 (germline): ENHRY, SYGVKD. Trimming left V 0 bases short and J 3 bases short, with 18 bases between. The CDR3 has 18 amino acids. CDR3 amino acids: CAISESGQSISYYNEQFF. In nucleotides, the CDR3 is TGTGCCATCAGTGAGTCAGGACAGTCGATTTCCTACTACAATGAGCAGTTCTTC.

V is TRBV11-2 and J is TRBJ1-4; 7 bases match TRBD1. Germline trimming cut 5 bases from V and 5 bases from J; bases unmatched to any gene: 11. The CDR3 is 16 amino acids. Germline CDR1 SGHAT, CDR2 FQNNGV. The CDR3 bases are TGTGCCAGCAGCAAAGGACCGGGACAGCAGAATGAAAAACTGTTTTTT. This codes for CASSKGPGQQNEKLFF. The complete variable domain, with remaining parts taken from reference TRBV11-2 and TRBJ1-4, reads EAGVAQSPRYKIIEKRQSVAFWCNPISGHATLYWYQQILGQGPKLLIQFQNNGVVDDSQLPKDRFSAERLKGVDSTLKIQPAKLEDSAVYLCASSKGPGQQNEKLFFGSGTQLSVL.

Note on this clone: The same CDR3 is also encoded by other DNA sequences in this sample. The rearrangement links TRBV19 to TRBJ1-5; a weak D match, TRBD1 (5 bases). CDR1 LNHDA and CDR2 SQIVND come from the germline V gene (reference sequence). Trimming shortened V by 3 bases and J by 7 bases, and 10 bases separated the two germline ends. The CDR3 extends over 13 amino acids. The DNA for the CDR3 is TGTGCCAGTAGTATTTGGGAGGGGCAGCCCCAGCATTTT. Amino acids: CASSIWEGQPQHF.

V gene TRBV6-6 combines with J gene TRBJ1-1, with D perhaps TRBD1 (5 bases). Germline CDR1 is MNHNY and CDR2 is SVGAGI (reference sequence). V gave up 0 bases and J gave up 12 bases, with 23 bases separating them. The CDR3 is 16 residues long. CDR3 DNA: TGTGCCAGCAGTTACTCCTCCAACCCCCAGGGCCTTGGGTCTTTCTTT. This sequence encodes CASSYSSNPQGLGSFF.

The rearrangement links TRBV2 to TRBJ1-1, with D unresolved. The germline V gene encodes CDR1 SNHLY and CDR2 FYNNEI. This CDR3 has 11 amino acids. V was clipped by 5 bases and J by 11 bases, with 12 bases between them. In nucleotides, the CDR3 is TGTGCCAGCAGTACTCAGGTTTATGCTTTCTTT. Translating it yields CASSTQVYAFF.

This chain uses TRBV5-1 with TRBJ1-3; D gene uncertain. Germline V gene data show CDR1 as SGHRS and CDR2 as YFSETQ. This CDR3 is built from 17 residues. V lost 0 bases to trimming and J lost 1 base, with 14 bases between them. CDR3 loop: CASSLAPVELSGNTIYF. The CDR3 DNA reads TGCGCCAGCAGCTTGGCCCCGGTTGAGTTGTCTGGAAACACCATATATTTT.

This chain links TRBV27 with TRBJ2-7; 12 bases map to TRBD2. This CDR3 contains 12 residues. The trim removed 5 bases at V and 7 bases at J, leaving 0 bases unmatched. CDR1 and CDR2 (germline): MNHEY, SMNVEV (reference sequence). DNA for the CDR3: TGTGCCAGCAGTGGACTAGCGGGAGAGCAGTACTTC. This sequence encodes CASSGLAGEQYF.

This clone came up a few times. The V call is TRBV6-5, the J call TRBJ1-3; D not certain. Trimming shortened V by 6 bases and J by 2 bases, and 11 bases separated the two germline ends. Germline CDR1 is MNHEY and CDR2 is SVGAGI. This CDR3 is 14 amino acids long. The DNA of the CDR3 is TGTGCCAGCAGAGACCCGGGGACTGGAAACACCATATATTTT. Its protein product is CASRDPGTGNTIYF.

The rearrangement uses TRBV2 and TRBJ1-5, with 9 bases fitting TRBD1. V lost 6 bases and J lost 1; bases outside the gene matches: 1. The length of the CDR3 is 14 residues. Per germline, CDR1 SNHLY and CDR2 FYNNEI. In DNA, the CDR3 is TGTGCCAGCAGCACAGGGGGCAGCAATCAGCCCCAGCATTTT. Protein product: CASSTGGSNQPQHF.

As for this clone: No conserved phenylalanine or tryptophan is present at the end of the CDR3, so a read error is the likely explanation. This chain joins TRBV28 and TRBJ1-1, with 8 positions matching TRBD1. With V trimmed by 4 bases and J by 3 bases, 4 bases remained unmatched. CDR1 is MDHEN, CDR2 SYDVKM, per germline. The CDR3 loop spans 14 amino acids. The DNA of the CDR3 is TGTGCCAGCAGTTCCCAACAGGGGGACACTGAAGCTTTCGTT. Protein: CASSSQQGDTEAFV.

This clone was seen more than once but under ten times. This chain connects TRBV2 to TRBJ2-3; 9 bases are shared with TRBD1. Trimming took 4 bases from V and 4 from J; bases not matched to a gene: 6. The CDR3 contains 15 residues. Germline CDR1 reads SNHLY; CDR2 reads FYNNEI. CDR3 DNA sequence: TGTGCCAGCAGTGTAGCACAGGGGGCAGCAGATACGCAGTATTTT. It codes for CASSVAQGAADTQYF. The entire variable domain, with the rest obtained from reference TRBV2 and TRBJ2-3, is as follows: EPEVTQTPSHQVTQMGQEVILRCVPISNHLYFYWYRQILGQKVEFLVSFYNNEISEKSEIFDDQFSVERPDGSNFTLKIRSTKLEDSAMYFCASSVAQGAADTQYFGPGTRLTVL.

The chain carries TRBV19 and TRBJ2-7, with TRBD1 matching 12 bases. Germline trimming cut 3 bases from V and 4 bases from J; bases unmatched to any gene: 7. Germline CDR1 LNHDA, CDR2 SQIVND (reference sequence). The CDR3 has 16 amino acids. This CDR3 is CASSMEGTGGRYEQYF. The CDR3 DNA reads TGTGCCAGTAGTATGGAGGGGACAGGGGGCCGATACGAGCAGTACTTC.

V usage is TRBV19 and J usage is TRBJ2-1, with 8 bases identical to TRBD2. This CDR3 is 13 amino acids long. With 7 bases clipped from V and 8 bases from J, the junction kept 7 bases outside the gene matches. Germline loops: CDR1 LNHDA, CDR2 SQIVND (reference sequence). DNA of the CDR3: TGTGCCAGTAACATCGGGGGGGAGTATGAGCAGTTCTTC. Encoded protein: CASNIGGEYEQFF.

The chain couples TRBV5-6 to TRBJ1-1, with D tentatively TRBD1 (5 bases). The CDR3 covers 15 residues. Trimming cost V 2 bases and J 0 bases, with 11 bases left between them. CDR1 is SGHDT and CDR2 is YYEEEE in the germline V gene. The CDR3 region is CASSFRGLMNTEAFF. DNA for the CDR3: TGTGCCAGCAGCTTTCGGGGACTCATGAACACTGAAGCTTTCTTT.

The rearrangement links TRBV28 to TRBJ2-7; no firm D call. Germline lookup yields CDR1 MDHEN and CDR2 SYDVKM. The CDR3 runs to 14 residues. V lost 3 bases, J lost 2 bases, and 11 bases lay in between. The CDR3 here is CASSFALNTYEQYF. DNA of the CDR3: TGTGCCAGCAGTTTTGCCTTAAACACCTACGAGCAGTACTTC.